This TCR beta chain was identified in a study of cytomegalovirus exposure and HLA in healthy donors. V was clipped by 3 bases and J by 4 bases, with 7 bases between them. Germline loops: CDR1 LNHDA, CDR2 SQIVND (reference sequence). This CDR3 is built from 13 residues. This clone has more than one count but fewer than ten. Its antigen remains unidentified. Within the sample, other DNA sequences also encode this same CDR3. Study-level results: From TCR beta sequences, most subjects' HLA-A and HLA-B alleles were reportedly predicted accurately. Cytomegalovirus association was listed for about 160 TCR beta chains. It was assumed in the presence/absence analyses that sequencing depth was roughly uniform across donors.

The PCR contained 60 Vbeta and 13 Jbeta primers. TCRdb's table, derived via immunoSEQ multiplex PCR, lists solely in-frame clones and lacks some. The table records 200,000 or so clones, roughly 80% of them present only once. The origin of this receptor is a girl between 2 and 10 years old in good health and CMV-seronegative. The gene calls are TRBV19 and TRBJ1-3; D unresolved. Sequenced material: PBMCs. This CDR3 is CASSIGYGNTIYF. CDR3 in DNA: TGTGCCAGTAGTATCGGGTACGGAAACACCATATATTTT.